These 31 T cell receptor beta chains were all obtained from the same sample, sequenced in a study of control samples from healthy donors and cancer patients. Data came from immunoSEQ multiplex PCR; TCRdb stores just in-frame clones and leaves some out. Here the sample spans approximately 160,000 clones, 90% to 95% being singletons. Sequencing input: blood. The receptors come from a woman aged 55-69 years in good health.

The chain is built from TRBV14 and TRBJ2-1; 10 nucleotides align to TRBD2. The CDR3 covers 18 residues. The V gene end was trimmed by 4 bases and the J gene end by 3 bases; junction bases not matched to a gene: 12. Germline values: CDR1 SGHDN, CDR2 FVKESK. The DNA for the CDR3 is TGTGCCAGCAGCCGAACGCAGCTAGCGGGGGCGTACTACAATGAGCAGTTCTTC. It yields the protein CASSRTQLAGAYYNEQFF.

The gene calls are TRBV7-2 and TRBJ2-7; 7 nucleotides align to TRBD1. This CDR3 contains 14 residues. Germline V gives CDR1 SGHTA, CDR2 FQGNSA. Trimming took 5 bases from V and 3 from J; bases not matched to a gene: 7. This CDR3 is CASSAQTGNYEQYF. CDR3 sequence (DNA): TGTGCCAGCAGCGCTCAGACAGGGAACTACGAGCAGTACTTC.

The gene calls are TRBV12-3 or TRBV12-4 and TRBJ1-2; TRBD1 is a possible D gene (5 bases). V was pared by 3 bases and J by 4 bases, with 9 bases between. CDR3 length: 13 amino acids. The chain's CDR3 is CASSLGRIYGYTF. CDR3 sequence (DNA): TGTGCCAGCAGTTTGGGACGGATCTATGGCTACACCTTC.

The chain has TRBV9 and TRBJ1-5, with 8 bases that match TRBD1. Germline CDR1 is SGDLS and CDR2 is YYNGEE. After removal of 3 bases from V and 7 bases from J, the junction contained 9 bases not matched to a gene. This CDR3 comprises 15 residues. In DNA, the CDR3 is TGTGCCAGCAGCGCCGCGGGACAGGCAAAACAGCCCCAGCATTTT. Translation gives CASSAAGQAKQPQHF. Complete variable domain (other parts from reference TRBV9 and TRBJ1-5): DSGVTQTPKHLITATGQRVTLRCSPRSGDLSVYWYQQSLDQGLQFLIQYYNGEERAKGNILERFSAQQFPDLHSELNLSSLELGDSALYFCASSAAGQAKQPQHFGDGTRLSIL.

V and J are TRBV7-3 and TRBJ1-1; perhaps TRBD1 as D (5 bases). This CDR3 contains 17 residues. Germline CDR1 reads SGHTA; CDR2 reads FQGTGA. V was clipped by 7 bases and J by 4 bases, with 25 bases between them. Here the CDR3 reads CASNHAKTDTKSTEAFF. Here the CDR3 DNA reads TGTGCCAGCAACCACGCCAAGACGGACACTAAATCCACTGAAGCTTTCTTT. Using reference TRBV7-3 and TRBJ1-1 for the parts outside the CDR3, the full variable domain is GAGVSQTPSNKVTEKGKYVELRCDPISGHTALYWYRQSLGQGPEFLIYFQGTGAADDSGLPNDRFFAVRPEGSVSTLKIQRTERGDSAVYLCASNHAKTDTKSTEAFFGQGTRLTVV.

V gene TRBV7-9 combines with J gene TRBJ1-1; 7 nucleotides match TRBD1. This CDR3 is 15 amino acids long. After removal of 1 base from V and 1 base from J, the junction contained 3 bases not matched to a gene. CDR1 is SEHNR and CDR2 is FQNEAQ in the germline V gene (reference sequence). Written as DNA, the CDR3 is TGTGCCAGCAGCTTAGGGACAGGCCGGAACACTGAAGCTTTCTTT. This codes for CASSLGTGRNTEAFF.

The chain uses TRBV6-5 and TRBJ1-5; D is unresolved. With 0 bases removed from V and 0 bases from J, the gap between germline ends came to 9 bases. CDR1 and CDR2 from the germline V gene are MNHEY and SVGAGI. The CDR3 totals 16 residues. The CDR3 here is CASSYSTGNSNQPQHF. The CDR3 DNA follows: TGTGCCAGCAGTTACTCGACGGGAAATAGCAATCAGCCCCAGCATTTT.

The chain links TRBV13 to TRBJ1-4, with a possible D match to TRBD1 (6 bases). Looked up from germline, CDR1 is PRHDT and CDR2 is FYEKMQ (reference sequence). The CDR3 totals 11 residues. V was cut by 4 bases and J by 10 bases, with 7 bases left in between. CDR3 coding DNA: TGTGCCAGCAGCTCCAGGGGAAAACTGTTTTTT. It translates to CASSSRGKLFF.

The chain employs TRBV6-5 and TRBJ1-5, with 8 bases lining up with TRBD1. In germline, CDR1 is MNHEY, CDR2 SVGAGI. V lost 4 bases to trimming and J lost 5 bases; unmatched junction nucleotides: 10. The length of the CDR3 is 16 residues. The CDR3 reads CASSSLNRGGYQPQHF. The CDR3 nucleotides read TGTGCCAGCAGTTCCCTAAACAGGGGGGGGTATCAGCCCCAGCATTTT.

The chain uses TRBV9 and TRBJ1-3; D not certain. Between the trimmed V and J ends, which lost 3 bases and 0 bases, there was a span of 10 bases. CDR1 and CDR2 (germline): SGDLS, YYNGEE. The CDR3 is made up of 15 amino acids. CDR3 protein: CASSADGNSGNTIYF. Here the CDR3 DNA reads TGTGCCAGCAGCGCGGACGGTAACTCTGGAAACACCATATATTTT.

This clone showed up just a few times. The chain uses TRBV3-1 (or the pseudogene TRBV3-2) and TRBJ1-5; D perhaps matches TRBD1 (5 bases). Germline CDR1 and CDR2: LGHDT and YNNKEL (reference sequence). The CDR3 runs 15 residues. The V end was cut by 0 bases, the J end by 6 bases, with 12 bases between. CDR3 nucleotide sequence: TGTGCCAGCAGCCAAGATACGGCAGGGAGTCAGCCCCAGCATTTT. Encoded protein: CASSQDTAGSQPQHF.

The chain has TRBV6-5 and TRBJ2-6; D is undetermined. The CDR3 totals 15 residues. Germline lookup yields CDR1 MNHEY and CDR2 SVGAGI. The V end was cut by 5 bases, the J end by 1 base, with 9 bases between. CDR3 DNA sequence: TGTGCCAGCAGTCCCTCCAGTTCTGGGGCCAACGTCCTGACTTTC. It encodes CASSPSSSGANVLTF.

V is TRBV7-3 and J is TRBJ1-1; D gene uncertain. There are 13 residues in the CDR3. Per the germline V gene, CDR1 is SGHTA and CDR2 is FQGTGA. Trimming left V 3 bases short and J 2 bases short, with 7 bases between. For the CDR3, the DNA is TGTGCCAGCAGCTTCCAGGATAACACTGAAGCTTTCTTT. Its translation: CASSFQDNTEAFF. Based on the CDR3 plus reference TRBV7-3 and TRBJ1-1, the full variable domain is GAGVSQTPSNKVTEKGKYVELRCDPISGHTALYWYRQSLGQGPEFLIYFQGTGAADDSGLPNDRFFAVRPEGSVSTLKIQRTERGDSAVYLCASSFQDNTEAFFGQGTRLTVV.

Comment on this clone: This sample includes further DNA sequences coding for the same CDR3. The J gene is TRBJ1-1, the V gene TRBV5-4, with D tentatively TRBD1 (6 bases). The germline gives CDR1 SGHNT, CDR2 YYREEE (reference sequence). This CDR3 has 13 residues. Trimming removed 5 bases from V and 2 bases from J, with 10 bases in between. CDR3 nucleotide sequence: TGTGCCAGCAGTTGGGACACTAACACTGAAGCTTTCTTT. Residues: CASSWDTNTEAFF.

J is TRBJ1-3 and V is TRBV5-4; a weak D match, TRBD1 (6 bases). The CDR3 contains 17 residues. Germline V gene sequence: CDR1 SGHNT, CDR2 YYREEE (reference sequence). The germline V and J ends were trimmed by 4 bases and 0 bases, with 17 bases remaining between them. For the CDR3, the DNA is TGTGCCAGCAGCCCCGATCCCGGGACACTCTCTGGAAACACCATATATTTT. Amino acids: CASSPDPGTLSGNTIYF.

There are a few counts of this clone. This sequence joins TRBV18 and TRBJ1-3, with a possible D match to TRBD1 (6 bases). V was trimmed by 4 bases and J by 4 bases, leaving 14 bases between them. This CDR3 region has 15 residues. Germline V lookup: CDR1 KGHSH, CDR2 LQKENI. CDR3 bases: TGTGCCAGCTCACTAAATACAGGGATCGGAAACACCATATATTTT. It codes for CASSLNTGIGNTIYF.

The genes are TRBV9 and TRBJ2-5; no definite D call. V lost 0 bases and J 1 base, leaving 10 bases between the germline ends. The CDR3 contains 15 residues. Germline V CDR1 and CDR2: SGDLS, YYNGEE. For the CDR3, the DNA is TGTGCCAGCAGCGTAGATTTGGTAGCCCAAGAGACCCAGTACTTC. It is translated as CASSVDLVAQETQYF.

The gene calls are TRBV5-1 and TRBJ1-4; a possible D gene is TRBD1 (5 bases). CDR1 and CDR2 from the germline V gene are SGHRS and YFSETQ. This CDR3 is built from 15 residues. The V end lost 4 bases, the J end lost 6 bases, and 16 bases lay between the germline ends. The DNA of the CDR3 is TGCGCCAGCAGCGTCGGGACTACCCATGATGAAAAACTGTTTTTT. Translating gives CASSVGTTHDEKLFF.

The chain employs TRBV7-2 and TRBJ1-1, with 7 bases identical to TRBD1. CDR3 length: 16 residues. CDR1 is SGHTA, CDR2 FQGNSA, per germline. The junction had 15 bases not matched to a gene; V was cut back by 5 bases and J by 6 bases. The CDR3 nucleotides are TGTGCCAGCAGCATCAACCAGGGGGGGTATGAGCCTGAAGCTTTCTTT. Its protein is CASSINQGGYEPEAFF. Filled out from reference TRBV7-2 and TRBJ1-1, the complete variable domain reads GAGVSQSPSNKVTEKGKDVELRCDPISGHTALYWYRQSLGQGLEFLIYFQGNSAPDKSGLPSDRFSAERTGGSVSTLTIQRTQQEDSAVYLCASSINQGGYEPEAFFGQGTRLTVV.

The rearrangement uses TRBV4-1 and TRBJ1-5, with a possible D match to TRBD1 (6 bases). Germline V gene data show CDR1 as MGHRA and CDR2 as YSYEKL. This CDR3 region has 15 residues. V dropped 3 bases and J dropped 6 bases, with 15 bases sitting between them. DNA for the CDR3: TGCGCCAGCAGCCAGGGTAACAGGGATCGTCAGCCCCAGCATTTT. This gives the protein CASSQGNRDRQPQHF.

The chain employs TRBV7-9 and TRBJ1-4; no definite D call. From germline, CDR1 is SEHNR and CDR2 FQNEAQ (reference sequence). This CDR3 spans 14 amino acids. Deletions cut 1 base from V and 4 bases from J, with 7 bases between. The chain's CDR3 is CASSLGGINEKLFF. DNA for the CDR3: TGTGCCAGCAGCTTAGGAGGGATTAATGAAAAACTGTTTTTT.

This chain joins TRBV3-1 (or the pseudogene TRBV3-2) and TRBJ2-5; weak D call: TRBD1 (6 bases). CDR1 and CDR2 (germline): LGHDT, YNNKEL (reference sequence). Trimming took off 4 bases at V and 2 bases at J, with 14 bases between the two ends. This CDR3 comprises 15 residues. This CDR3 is CASSRGIGTQETQYF. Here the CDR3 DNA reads TGTGCCAGCAGCCGGGGGATAGGGACACAAGAGACCCAGTACTTC.

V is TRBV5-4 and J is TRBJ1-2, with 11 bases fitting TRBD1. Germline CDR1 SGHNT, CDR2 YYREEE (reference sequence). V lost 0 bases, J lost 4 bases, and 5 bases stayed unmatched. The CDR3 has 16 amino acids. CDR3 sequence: CASSLGRTGGSYGYTF. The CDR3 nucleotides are TGTGCCAGCAGCTTGGGAAGGACAGGGGGCAGCTATGGCTACACCTTC.

The CDR3 spells CASSEERGEKLFF. The CDR3 nucleotides read TGTGCCAGCAGCGAGGAACGGGGGGAAAAACTGTTTTTT. The chain employs TRBV2 and TRBJ1-4; D might be TRBD1 (5 bases). The V gene's germline CDR1 is SNHLY and CDR2 FYNNEI. V was clipped by 6 bases and J by 8 bases, with 13 bases between them. CDR3 length: 13 residues.

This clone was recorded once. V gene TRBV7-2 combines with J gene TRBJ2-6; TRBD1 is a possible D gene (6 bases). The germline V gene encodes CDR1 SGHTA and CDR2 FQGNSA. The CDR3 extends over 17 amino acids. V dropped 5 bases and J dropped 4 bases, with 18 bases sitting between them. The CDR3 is CASSALQGFSGANVLTF. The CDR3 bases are TGTGCCAGCAGCGCATTACAGGGTTTCTCCGGGGCCAACGTCCTGACTTTC.

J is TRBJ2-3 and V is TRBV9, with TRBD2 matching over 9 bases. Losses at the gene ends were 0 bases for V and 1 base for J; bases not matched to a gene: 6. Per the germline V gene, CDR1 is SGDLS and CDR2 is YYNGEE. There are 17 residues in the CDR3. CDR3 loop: CASSVGFSGGRTDTQYF. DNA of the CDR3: TGTGCCAGCAGCGTAGGGTTCAGCGGGGGGCGCACAGATACGCAGTATTTT. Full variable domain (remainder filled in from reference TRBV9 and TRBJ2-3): DSGVTQTPKHLITATGQRVTLRCSPRSGDLSVYWYQQSLDQGLQFLIQYYNGEERAKGNILERFSAQQFPDLHSELNLSSLELGDSALYFCASSVGFSGGRTDTQYFGPGTRLTVL.

CDR3 sequence reads: CASSLVRDTQYF. CDR3 in DNA: TGTGCCAGCAGCTTAGTCCGGGATACGCAGTATTTT. The genes are TRBV7-8 and TRBJ2-3; D not resolved. V shed 1 base and J shed 6 bases, with 5 bases lying between them. Per germline, CDR1 SGHVS and CDR2 FQNEAQ. This CDR3 is 12 amino acids long.

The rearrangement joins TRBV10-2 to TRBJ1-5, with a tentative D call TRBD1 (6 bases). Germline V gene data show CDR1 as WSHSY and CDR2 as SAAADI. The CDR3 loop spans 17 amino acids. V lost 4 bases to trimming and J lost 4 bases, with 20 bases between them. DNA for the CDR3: TGCGCCAGCAGTGCGGGACACCCGGACGGTGGGAATCAGCCCCAGCATTTT. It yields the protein CASSAGHPDGGNQPQHF.

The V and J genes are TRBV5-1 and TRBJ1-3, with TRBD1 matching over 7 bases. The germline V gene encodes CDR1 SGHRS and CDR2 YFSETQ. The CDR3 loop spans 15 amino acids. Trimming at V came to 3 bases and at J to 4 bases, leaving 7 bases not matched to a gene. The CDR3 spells CASSWGGQLGNTIYF. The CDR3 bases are TGCGCCAGCAGCTGGGGGGGACAGCTCGGAAACACCATATATTTT.

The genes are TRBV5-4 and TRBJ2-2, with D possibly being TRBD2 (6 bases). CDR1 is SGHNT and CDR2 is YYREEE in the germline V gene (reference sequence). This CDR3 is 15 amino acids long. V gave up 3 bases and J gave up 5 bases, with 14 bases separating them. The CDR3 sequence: CASSSLGGRTGELFF. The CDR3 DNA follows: TGTGCCAGCAGCTCTCTTGGGGGGAGGACCGGGGAGCTGTTTTTT.

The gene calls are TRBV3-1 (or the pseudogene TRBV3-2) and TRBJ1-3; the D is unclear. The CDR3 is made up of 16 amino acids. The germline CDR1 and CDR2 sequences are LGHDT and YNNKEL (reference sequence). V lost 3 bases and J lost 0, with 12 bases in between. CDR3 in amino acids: CASSHSGASSGNTIYF. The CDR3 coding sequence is TGTGCCAGCAGCCATTCCGGAGCAAGCTCTGGAAACACCATATATTTT.